This T cell receptor beta chain was recovered during a study of blood T cells in healthy people across ages. This clonotype was seen more than once but under ten times. Its antigen is undetermined. The CDR3 has 16 amino acids. Germline V gene sequence: CDR1 MDHEN, CDR2 SYDVKM. V shed 5 bases, J shed 4 bases, and the junction held 11 bases outside the gene matches. Using a J-beta primer mix together with a sample-barcoded 5' primer, a second PCR was run for roughly 6 to 11 cycles. A single record per CDR3 protein comes from TCRdb applying MiXCR to the 5' RACE reads. The sample gives around 650,000 distinct CDR3 sequences, approximately 40% of which show up once; around 32% is in the top ten. The study's findings and limits: Higher diversity and more naive CD4+ cells were features of long-lived donors, compared to aged donors.

Material: blood. This chain links TRBV28 with TRBJ1-2, with 9 positions matching TRBD1. The receptor was isolated from an elderly man in good health. Written as DNA, the CDR3 is TGTGCCAGCAGTCCACCCGCGGGACAGGGCCTCTATGGCTACACCTTC. It is translated as CASSPPAGQGLYGYTF.